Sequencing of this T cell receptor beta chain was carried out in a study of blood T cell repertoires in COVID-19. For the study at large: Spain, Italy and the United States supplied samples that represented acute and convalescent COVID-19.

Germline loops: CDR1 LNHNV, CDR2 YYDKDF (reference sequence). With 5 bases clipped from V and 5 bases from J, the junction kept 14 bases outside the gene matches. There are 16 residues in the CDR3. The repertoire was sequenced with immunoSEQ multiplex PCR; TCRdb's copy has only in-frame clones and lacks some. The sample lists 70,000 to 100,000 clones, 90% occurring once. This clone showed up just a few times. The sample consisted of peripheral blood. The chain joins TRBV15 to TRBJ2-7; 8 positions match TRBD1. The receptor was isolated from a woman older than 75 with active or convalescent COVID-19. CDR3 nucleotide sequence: TGTGCCACCAGCCCTCATCCCCGGACAGGGTCTCACGAGCAGTACTTC. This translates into CATSPHPRTGSHEQYF.